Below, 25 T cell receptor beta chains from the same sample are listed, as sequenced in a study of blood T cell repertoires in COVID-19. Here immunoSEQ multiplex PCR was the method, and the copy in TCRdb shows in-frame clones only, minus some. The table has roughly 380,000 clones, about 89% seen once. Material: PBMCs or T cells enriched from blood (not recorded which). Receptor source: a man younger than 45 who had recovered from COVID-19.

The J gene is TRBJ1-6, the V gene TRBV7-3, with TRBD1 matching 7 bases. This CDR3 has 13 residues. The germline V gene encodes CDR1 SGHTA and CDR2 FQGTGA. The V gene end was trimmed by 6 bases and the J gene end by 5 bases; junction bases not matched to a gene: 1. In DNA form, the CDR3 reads TGTGCCAGCAGGGGACAGCATAATTCACCCCTCCACTTT. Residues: CASRGQHNSPLHF.

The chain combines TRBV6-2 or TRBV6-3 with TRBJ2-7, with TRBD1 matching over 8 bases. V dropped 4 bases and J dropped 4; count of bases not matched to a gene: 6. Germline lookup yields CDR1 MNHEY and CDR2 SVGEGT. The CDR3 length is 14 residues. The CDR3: CASSFPGGAYEQYF. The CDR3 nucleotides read TGTGCCAGCAGTTTCCCAGGGGGCGCATACGAGCAGTACTTC.

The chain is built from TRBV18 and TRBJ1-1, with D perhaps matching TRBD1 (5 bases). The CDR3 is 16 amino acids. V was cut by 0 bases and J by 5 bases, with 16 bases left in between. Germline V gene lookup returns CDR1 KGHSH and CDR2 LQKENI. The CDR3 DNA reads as TGTGCCAGCTCACCACCAGCGGGCAGGGTAGAAACTGAAGCTTTCTTT. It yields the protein CASSPPAGRVETEAFF. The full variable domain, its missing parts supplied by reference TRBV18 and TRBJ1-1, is NAGVMQNPRHLVRRRGQEARLRCSPMKGHSHVYWYRQLPEEGLKFMVYLQKENIIDESGMPKERFSAEFPKEGPSILRIQQVVRGDSAAYFCASSPPAGRVETEAFFGQGTRLTVV.

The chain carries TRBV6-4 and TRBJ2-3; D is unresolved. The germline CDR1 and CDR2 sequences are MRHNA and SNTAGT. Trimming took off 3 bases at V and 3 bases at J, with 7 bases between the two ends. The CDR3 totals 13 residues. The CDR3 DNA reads TGTGCCAGCAGTGAACTCGGGACAGATACGCAGTATTTT. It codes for CASSELGTDTQYF.

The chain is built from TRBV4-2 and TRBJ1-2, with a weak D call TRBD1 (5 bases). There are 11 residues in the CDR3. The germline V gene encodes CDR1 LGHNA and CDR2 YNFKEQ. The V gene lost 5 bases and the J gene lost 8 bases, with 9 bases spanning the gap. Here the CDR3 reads CASSRGIGYTF. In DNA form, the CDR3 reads TGTGCCAGCAGCAGGGGAATAGGCTACACCTTC.

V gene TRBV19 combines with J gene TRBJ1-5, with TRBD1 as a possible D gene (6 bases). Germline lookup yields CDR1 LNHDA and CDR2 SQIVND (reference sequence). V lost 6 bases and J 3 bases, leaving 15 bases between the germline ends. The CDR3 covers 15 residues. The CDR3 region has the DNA TGTGCCAGTAGATCCCTGGACAGAGACAATCAGCCCCAGCATTTT. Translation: CASRSLDRDNQPQHF.

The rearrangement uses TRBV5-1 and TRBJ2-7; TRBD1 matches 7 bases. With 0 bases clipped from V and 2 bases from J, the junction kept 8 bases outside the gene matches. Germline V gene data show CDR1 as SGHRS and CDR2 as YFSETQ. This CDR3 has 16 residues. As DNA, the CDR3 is TGCGCCAGCAGCTTGGCAGGACAGGAGATCGCCTACGAGCAGTACTTC. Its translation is CASSLAGQEIAYEQYF.

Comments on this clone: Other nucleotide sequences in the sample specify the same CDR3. CDR3 region: CASSRTGNYGYTF. The CDR3 nucleotides read TGTGCCAGCAGTCGAACAGGGAACTATGGCTACACCTTC. The chain joins TRBV12-3 or TRBV12-4 to TRBJ1-2, with D possibly TRBD1 on 6 matching bases. The V end lost 5 bases, the J end lost 2 bases, and 9 bases lay between the germline ends. The CDR3 consists of 13 residues.

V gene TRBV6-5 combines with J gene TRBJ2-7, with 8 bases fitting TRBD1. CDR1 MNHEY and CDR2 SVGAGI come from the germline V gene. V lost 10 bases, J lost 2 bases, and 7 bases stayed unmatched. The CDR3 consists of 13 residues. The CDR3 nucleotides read TGTGCCATTACCGGACAGGGAACCTACGAGCAGTACTTC. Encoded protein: CAITGQGTYEQYF.

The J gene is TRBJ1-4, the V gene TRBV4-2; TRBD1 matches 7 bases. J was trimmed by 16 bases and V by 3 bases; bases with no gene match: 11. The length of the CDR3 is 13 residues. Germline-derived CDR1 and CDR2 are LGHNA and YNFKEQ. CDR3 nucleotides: TGTGCCAGCAGCCACGCCGGGACAGCCGTTTCGTTTTTT. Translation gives CASSHAGTAVSFF.

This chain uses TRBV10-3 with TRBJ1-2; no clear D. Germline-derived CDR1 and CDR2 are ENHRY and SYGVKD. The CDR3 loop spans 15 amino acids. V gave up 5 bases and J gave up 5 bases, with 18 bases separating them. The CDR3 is CAISPLMGGNYGYTF. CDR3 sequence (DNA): TGTGCCATCAGTCCCTTAATGGGCGGGAATTATGGCTACACCTTC.

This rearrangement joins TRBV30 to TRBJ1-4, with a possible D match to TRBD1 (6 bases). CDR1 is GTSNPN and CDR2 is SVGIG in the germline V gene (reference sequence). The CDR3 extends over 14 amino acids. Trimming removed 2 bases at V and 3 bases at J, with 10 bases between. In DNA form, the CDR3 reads TGTGCCTGGAGTCGGACAGCTCCTAATGAAAAACTGTTTTTT. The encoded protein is CAWSRTAPNEKLFF.

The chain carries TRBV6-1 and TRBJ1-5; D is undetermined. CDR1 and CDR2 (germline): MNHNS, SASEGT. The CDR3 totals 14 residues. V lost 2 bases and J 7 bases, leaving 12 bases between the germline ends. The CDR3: CASSEIVDRQPQHF. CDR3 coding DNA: TGTGCCAGCAGTGAAATCGTCGATCGGCAGCCCCAGCATTTT.

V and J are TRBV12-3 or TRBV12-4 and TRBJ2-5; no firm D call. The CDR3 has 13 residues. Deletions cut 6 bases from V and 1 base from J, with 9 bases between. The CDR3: CASSPPGQETQYF. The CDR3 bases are TGTGCCAGCAGCCCCCCGGGCCAAGAGACCCAGTACTTC.

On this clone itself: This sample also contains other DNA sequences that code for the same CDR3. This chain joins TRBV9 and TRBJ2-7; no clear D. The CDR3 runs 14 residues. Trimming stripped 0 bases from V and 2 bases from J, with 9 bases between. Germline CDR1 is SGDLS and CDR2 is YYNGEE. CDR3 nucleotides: TGTGCCAGCAGCGTAGCCGGTTCTACCTACGAGCAGTACTTC. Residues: CASSVAGSTYEQYF.

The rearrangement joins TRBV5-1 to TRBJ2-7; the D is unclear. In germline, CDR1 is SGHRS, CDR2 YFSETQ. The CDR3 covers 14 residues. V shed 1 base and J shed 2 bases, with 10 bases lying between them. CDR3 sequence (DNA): TGCGCCAGCAGCTTGCGCGACTTCACCTACGAGCAGTACTTC. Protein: CASSLRDFTYEQYF.

CDR3 nucleotides: TGCGCCAGCAGCGGGCCGGGGGTGGATGAGCAGTTCTTC. This codes for CASSGPGVDEQFF. This chain uses TRBV5-1 with TRBJ2-1, with a possible D match to TRBD2 (6 bases). Germline CDR1 SGHRS, CDR2 YFSETQ. This CDR3 is built from 13 residues. Trimming stripped 4 bases from V and 8 bases from J, with 13 bases between.

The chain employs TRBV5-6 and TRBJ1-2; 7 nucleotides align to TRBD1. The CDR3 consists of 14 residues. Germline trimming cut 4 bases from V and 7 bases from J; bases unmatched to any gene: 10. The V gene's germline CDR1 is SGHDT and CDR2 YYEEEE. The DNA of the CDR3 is TGTGCCAGCAGCCCTATACAGGGGCGAGGTGGCTACACCTTC. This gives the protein CASSPIQGRGGYTF. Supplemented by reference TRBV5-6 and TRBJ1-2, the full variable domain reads DAGVTQSPTHLIKTRGQQVTLRCSPKSGHDTVSWYQQALGQGPQFIFQYYEEEERQRGNFPDRFSGHQFPNYSSELNVNALLLGDSALYLCASSPIQGRGGYTFGSGTRLTVV.

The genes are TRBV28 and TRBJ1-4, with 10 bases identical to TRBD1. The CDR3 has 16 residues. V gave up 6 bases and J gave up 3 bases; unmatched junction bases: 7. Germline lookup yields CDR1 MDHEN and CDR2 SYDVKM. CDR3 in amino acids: CASRHDRGQANEKLFF. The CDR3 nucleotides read TGTGCCAGCAGACACGACAGGGGGCAAGCTAATGAAAAACTGTTTTTT.

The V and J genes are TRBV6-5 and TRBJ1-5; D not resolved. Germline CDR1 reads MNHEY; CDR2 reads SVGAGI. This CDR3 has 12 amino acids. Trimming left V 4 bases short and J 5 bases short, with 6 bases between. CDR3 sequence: CASSSPDQPQHF. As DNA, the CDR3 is TGTGCCAGCAGTTCTCCAGATCAGCCCCAGCATTTT.

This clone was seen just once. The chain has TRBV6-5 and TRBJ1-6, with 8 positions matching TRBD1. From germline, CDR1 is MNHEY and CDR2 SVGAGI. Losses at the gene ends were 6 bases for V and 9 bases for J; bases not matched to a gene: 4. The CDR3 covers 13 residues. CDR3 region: CASSPGQGSPLHF. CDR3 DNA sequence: TGTGCCAGCAGCCCCGGACAGGGTTCACCCCTCCACTTT.

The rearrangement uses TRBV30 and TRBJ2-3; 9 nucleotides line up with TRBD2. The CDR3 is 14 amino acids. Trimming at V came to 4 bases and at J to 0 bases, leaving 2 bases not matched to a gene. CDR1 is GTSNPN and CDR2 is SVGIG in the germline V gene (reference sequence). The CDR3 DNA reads TGTGCCTGGACTAGCGGGGCTAGCACAGATACGCAGTATTTT. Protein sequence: CAWTSGASTDTQYF.

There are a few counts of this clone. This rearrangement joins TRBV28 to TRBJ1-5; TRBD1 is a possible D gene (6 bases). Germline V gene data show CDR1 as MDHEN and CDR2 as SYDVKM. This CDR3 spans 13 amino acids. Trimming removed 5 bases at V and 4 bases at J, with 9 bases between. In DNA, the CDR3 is TGTGCCAGCAGTAATCAGGGGAATCAGCCCCAGCATTTT. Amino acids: CASSNQGNQPQHF.

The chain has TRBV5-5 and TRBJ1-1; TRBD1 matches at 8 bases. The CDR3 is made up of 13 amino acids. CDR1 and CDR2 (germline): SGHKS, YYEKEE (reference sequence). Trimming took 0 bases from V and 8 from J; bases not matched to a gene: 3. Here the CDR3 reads CASSLVGQEEAFF. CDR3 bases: TGTGCCAGCAGCTTGGTGGGACAGGAGGAAGCTTTCTTT.

In nucleotides, the CDR3 is TGTGCTAGTGGTTTGGTACGGGGGTCGAACACTGAAGCTTTCTTT. It encodes CASGLVRGSNTEAFF. The chain employs TRBV12-5 and TRBJ1-1; tentative D call: TRBD1 (5 bases). The germline V gene encodes CDR1 LGHNT and CDR2 FRNRAP. The CDR3 has 15 residues. Between the trimmed V and J ends, which lost 0 bases and 1 base, there was a span of 9 bases.